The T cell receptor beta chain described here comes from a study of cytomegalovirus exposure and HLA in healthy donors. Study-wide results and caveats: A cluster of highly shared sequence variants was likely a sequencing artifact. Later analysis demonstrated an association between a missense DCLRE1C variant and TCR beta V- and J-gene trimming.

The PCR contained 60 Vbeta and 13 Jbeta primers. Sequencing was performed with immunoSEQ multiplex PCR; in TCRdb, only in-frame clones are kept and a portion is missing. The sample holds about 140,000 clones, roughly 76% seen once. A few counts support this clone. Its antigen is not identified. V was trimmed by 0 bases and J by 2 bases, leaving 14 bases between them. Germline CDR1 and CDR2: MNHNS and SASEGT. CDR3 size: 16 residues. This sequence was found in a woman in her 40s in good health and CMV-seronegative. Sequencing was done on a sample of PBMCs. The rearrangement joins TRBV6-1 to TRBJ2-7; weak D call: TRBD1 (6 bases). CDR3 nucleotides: TGTGCCAGCAGTGAAGCTTCAACCAGGGGAACCTACGAGCAGTACGTC. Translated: CASSEASTRGTYEQYV.